This TCR beta chain was sequenced during a study of blood T cell repertoires in COVID-19. For the study at large: COVID-19 samples, acute and convalescent, were from the United States, Italy and Spain. T cells, B-cell-depleted T cells, or PBMCs provided the cDNA or gDNA that served as material.

The trim removed 0 bases at V and 0 bases at J, leaving 7 bases unmatched. This CDR3 is built from 19 residues. CDR1 is LGHDT and CDR2 is YNNKEL in the germline V gene (reference sequence). In the original processing: Reference gene primers were amplified, and this amplification served to estimate nucleated cell counts. Sequencing used immunoSEQ multiplex PCR; TCRdb keeps in-frame clones, though not all of them. Clone size and the V and J calls come from that table; the DNA yielded D and trimming. The sample includes under 130,000 clones, around 81% of them seen just once. The sequence was collected from a woman between 70 and 85 years old with acute or convalescent COVID-19. This chain uses TRBV3-1 (or the pseudogene TRBV3-2) with TRBJ2-6; 8 positions match TRBD1. The sample taken for sequencing was peripheral blood. In DNA, the CDR3 is TGTGCCAGCAGCCAAGATCGGGGGACAGGATCCTCTGGGGCCAACGTCCTGACTTTC. It codes for CASSQDRGTGSSGANVLTF.